The 19 T cell receptor beta chains below come from one sample, sequenced in a study of graft-versus-host responses after intestinal transplantation. Using immunoSEQ multiplex PCR, the repertoire was profiled, and TCRdb retains in-frame clones only, with some absent. Among about 24,000 clones listed, approximately 85% were seen once. Specimen: PBMCs, collected around 460 days after intestinal transplant. Receptor source: a human patient who received an intestinal transplant, so some T cells may come from the graft donor.

This rearrangement joins TRBV11-2 to TRBJ2-5; 7 positions match TRBD1. Germline V gene lookup returns CDR1 SGHAT and CDR2 FQNNGV. Trimming removed 4 bases from V and 2 bases from J; junction bases left unmatched: 1. This CDR3 is built from 13 residues. CDR3 protein: CASSSGQQETQYF. The CDR3 DNA follows: TGTGCCAGCAGCTCGGGACAGCAAGAGACCCAGTACTTC.

The sample holds one count of this clone. This rearrangement joins TRBV6-5 to TRBJ2-7, with TRBD1 matching over 7 bases. Germline CDR1 is MNHEY and CDR2 is SVGAGI. The length of the CDR3 is 15 residues. V shed 4 bases and J 3 bases; nucleotides not matched to a gene: 9. The DNA of the CDR3 is TGTGCCAGCAGTTCGTCTCGGGACAGCTTCTACGAGCAGTACTTC. It is translated as CASSSSRDSFYEQYF.

V usage is TRBV9 and J usage is TRBJ1-2; D is undetermined. The germline V gene encodes CDR1 SGDLS and CDR2 YYNGEE. Deletions cut 0 bases from V and 5 bases from J, with 5 bases between. CDR3 size: 12 residues. The CDR3 DNA reads TGTGCCAGCAGCGTAGTTGGTTATGGCTACACCTTC. Amino acid sequence: CASSVVGYGYTF. The variable domain in full, completed from reference TRBV9 and TRBJ1-2, reads DSGVTQTPKHLITATGQRVTLRCSPRSGDLSVYWYQQSLDQGLQFLIQYYNGEERAKGNILERFSAQQFPDLHSELNLSSLELGDSALYFCASSVVGYGYTFGSGTRLTVV.

This clone was recorded only once. As DNA, the CDR3 is TGTGCCAGCAGCTTAGATCGGGGACTAGCGGGAGGGTACAATGAGCAGTTCTTC. Residues: CASSLDRGLAGGYNEQFF. The genes are TRBV11-2 and TRBJ2-1; 16 positions agree with TRBD2. The germline CDR1 and CDR2 sequences are SGHAT and FQNNGV. With V trimmed by 0 bases and J by 4 bases, 3 bases remained unmatched. This CDR3 is built from 18 residues.

This chain connects TRBV28 to TRBJ2-5; D is uncertain. Looked up from germline, CDR1 is MDHEN and CDR2 is SYDVKM. Trimming shortened V by 4 bases and J by 5 bases, and 11 bases separated the two germline ends. The CDR3 sequence is 13 residues long. CDR3: CASSSDNGETQYF. The CDR3 DNA follows: TGTGCCAGCAGTTCGGATAACGGTGAGACCCAGTACTTC.

The chain combines TRBV9 with TRBJ2-1; the match to TRBD2 covers 7 bases. CDR3 length equals 15 residues. Per the germline V gene, CDR1 is SGDLS and CDR2 is YYNGEE. The J segment lost 2 bases and the V segment lost 3 bases, leaving 5 bases of the junction unmatched. The CDR3 nucleotides are TGTGCCAGCAGCGCCTTGAGCGGGGCCTACAATGAGCAGTTCTTC. Translation: CASSALSGAYNEQFF.

The V gene is TRBV13, the J gene TRBJ1-5; D is possibly TRBD1 (6 bases). CDR1 is PRHDT, CDR2 FYEKMQ, per germline (reference sequence). The V end lost 5 bases, the J end lost 2 bases, and 13 bases lay between the germline ends. This CDR3 has 15 amino acids. Written as DNA, the CDR3 is TGTGCCAGCAGCGTGAGCAGGGGAGGCAATCAGCCCCAGCATTTT. Amino acids: CASSVSRGGNQPQHF. The full variable domain, its missing parts supplied by reference TRBV13 and TRBJ1-5, is AAGVIQSPRHLIKEKRETATLKCYPIPRHDTVYWYQQGPGQDPQFLISFYEKMQSDKGSIPDRFSAQQFSDYHSELNMSSLELGDSALYFCASSVSRGGNQPQHFGDGTRLSIL.

This sequence joins TRBV6-6 and TRBJ2-7, with D perhaps matching TRBD1 (6 bases). Trimming took 7 bases from V and 7 from J, leaving 11 bases between them. Germline V gene lookup returns CDR1 MNHNY and CDR2 SVGAGI (reference sequence). This CDR3 is 11 amino acids long. CDR3 protein: CASTAGAEQYF. The CDR3, as DNA: TGTGCCAGCACCGCAGGGGCTGAGCAGTACTTC.

This CDR3 is CASSLIGGVTGELFF. The CDR3 region has the DNA TGTGCCAGCAGCTTAATCGGCGGAGTCACCGGGGAGCTGTTTTTT. This chain uses TRBV7-3 with TRBJ2-2; no clear D. The germline CDR1 and CDR2 sequences are SGHTA and FQGTGA. This CDR3 comprises 15 residues. Trimming took 1 base from V and 4 from J, leaving 10 bases between them.

The J gene is TRBJ2-7, the V gene TRBV7-9; 11 positions match TRBD2. Germline-derived CDR1 and CDR2 are SEHNR and FQNEAQ (reference sequence). The CDR3 has 18 amino acids. Trimming took 1 base from V and 1 from J; bases not matched to a gene: 9. The CDR3 DNA is TGTGCCAGCAGCTTAGGTACCGTACTAGCGGGAGAATCCTACGAGCAGTACTTC. Its protein product is CASSLGTVLAGESYEQYF.

V is TRBV19 and J is TRBJ2-1; a possible D gene is TRBD1 (7 bases). Germline V gives CDR1 LNHDA, CDR2 SQIVND (reference sequence). V was clipped by 7 bases and J by 13 bases, with 17 bases between them. CDR3 length: 12 residues. The CDR3 DNA sequence: TGTGCCAGTATGGGACGACAGGGAGGTCAGTTCTTC. Translation: CASMGRQGGQFF. Together with reference TRBV19 and TRBJ2-1, the CDR3 gives the full variable domain: DGGITQSPKYLFRKEGQNVTLSCEQNLNHDAMYWYRQDPGQGLRLIYYSQIVNDFQKGDIAEGYSVSREKKESFPLTVTSAQKNPTAFYLCASMGRQGGQFFGPGTRLTVL.

V gene TRBV29-1 combines with J gene TRBJ2-4, with 9 bases that match TRBD1. J gave up 7 bases and V 4 bases, and 8 bases lay outside the gene matches. This CDR3 has 14 amino acids. Germline V gives CDR1 SQVTM, CDR2 ANQGSEA. This chain's CDR3 is CSVVRGQGTNIQYF. The DNA for the CDR3 is TGCAGCGTTGTAAGGGGACAGGGTACGAACATTCAGTACTTC.

The chain recombines TRBV5-1 with TRBJ2-2; 13 nucleotides align to TRBD2. The CDR3 is 17 residues long. Trimming removed 2 bases from V and 6 bases from J; junction bases left unmatched: 7. CDR1 is SGHRS, CDR2 YFSETQ, per germline. The CDR3 nucleotides are TGCGCCAGCAGCTTTCGGACTAGCGGGAGTGGATCCGGGGAGCTGTTTTTT. This gives the protein CASSFRTSGSGSGELFF. The complete variable domain, with remaining parts taken from reference TRBV5-1 and TRBJ2-2, reads KAGVTQTPRYLIKTRGQQVTLSCSPISGHRSVSWYQQTPGQGLQFLFEYFSETQRNKGNFPGRFSGRQFSNSRSEMNVSTLELGDSALYLCASSFRTSGSGSGELFFGEGSRLTVL.

The chain has TRBV6-5 and TRBJ1-1; maybe TRBD1 (6 bases). CDR3 length: 13 residues. The germline CDR1 and CDR2 sequences are MNHEY and SVGAGI. V dropped 5 bases and J dropped 2 bases, with 9 bases sitting between them. CDR3 residues: CASSLGANTEAFF. CDR3 bases: TGTGCCAGCAGTCTGGGGGCAAACACTGAAGCTTTCTTT.

The chain employs TRBV6-5 and TRBJ1-2; TRBD1 might be the D (6 bases). Germline assignment: CDR1 MNHEY and CDR2 SVGAGI. Trimming pared 6 bases from V and 1 base from J, leaving 15 bases between. CDR3 length: 15 residues. The DNA of the CDR3 is TGTGCCAGCAGCATACAGGGATTCAGTAACTATGGCTACACCTTC. It specifies CASSIQGFSNYGYTF.

The rearrangement links TRBV19 to TRBJ1-1, with a possible D match to TRBD1 (6 bases). CDR1 is LNHDA and CDR2 is SQIVND in the germline V gene (reference sequence). Trimming removed 4 bases at V and 7 bases at J, with 25 bases between. The length of the CDR3 is 17 residues. The CDR3 is CASSKGAEGGDNDEAFF. CDR3 DNA: TGTGCCAGTAGTAAAGGGGCAGAGGGGGGCGATAATGATGAAGCTTTCTTT.

The chain carries TRBV10-2 and TRBJ1-6, with TRBD1 matching 7 bases. There are 16 residues in the CDR3. Germline V gene sequence: CDR1 WSHSY, CDR2 SAAADI. The J segment lost 5 bases and the V segment lost 2 bases, leaving 6 bases of the junction unmatched. Here the CDR3 DNA reads TGCGCCAGCAGTGAGCAGGGGGGGGATAATAATTCACCCCTCCACTTT. Amino acid sequence: CASSEQGGDNNSPLHF.

This sequence joins TRBV5-1 and TRBJ2-7, with D unclear. CDR3 length equals 14 residues. The germline gives CDR1 SGHRS, CDR2 YFSETQ. Trimming left V 4 bases short and J 0 bases short, with 11 bases between. In nucleotides, the CDR3 is TGCGCCAGCAGCCCGGTGGTTAGCTCCTACGAGCAGTACTTC. Translating it yields CASSPVVSSYEQYF.

The chain has TRBV6-1 and TRBJ1-5; weak D call: TRBD1 (5 bases). The CDR3 sequence is 14 residues long. V was trimmed by 2 bases and J by 7 bases, leaving 12 bases between them. Germline CDR1 reads MNHNS; CDR2 reads SASEGT. CDR3 amino acids: CASSEWGIRQPQHF. DNA for the CDR3: TGTGCCAGCAGTGAATGGGGGATCAGACAGCCCCAGCATTTT.